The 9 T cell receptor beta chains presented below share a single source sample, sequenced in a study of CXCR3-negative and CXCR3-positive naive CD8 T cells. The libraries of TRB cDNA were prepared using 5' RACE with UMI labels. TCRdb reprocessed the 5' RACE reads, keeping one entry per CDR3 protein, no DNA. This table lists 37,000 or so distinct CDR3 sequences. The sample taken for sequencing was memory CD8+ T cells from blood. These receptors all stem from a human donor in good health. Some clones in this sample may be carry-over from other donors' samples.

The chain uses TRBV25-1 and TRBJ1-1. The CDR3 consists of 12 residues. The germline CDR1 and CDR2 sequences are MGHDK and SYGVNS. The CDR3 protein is CASRDLGTEAFF.

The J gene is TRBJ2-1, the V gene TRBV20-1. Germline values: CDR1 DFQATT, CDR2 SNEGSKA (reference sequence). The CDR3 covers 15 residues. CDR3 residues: CSAPDIVSSYNEQFF.

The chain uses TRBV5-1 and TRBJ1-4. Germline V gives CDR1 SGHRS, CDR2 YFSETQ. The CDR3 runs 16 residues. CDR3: CASSLWGDATNEKLFF.

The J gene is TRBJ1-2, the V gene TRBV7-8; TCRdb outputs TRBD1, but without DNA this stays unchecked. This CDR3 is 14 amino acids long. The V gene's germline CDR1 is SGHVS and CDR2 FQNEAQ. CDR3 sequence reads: CASSLATGDHGYTF.

CDR3 protein: CASSQVGHLAEQYF. The chain combines TRBV3-1 with TRBJ2-7. The CDR3 spans 14 residues. Germline V gene sequence: CDR1 LGHDT, CDR2 YNNKEL (reference sequence).

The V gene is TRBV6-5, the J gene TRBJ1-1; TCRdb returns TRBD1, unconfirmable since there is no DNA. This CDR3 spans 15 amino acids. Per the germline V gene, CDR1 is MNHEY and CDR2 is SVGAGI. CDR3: CASSYSRQGSTEAFF.

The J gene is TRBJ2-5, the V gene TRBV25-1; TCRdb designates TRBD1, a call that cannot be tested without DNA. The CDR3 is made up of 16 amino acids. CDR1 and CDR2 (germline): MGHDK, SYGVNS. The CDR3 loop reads CASSGLGGAEGETQYF.

This CDR3 reads CASSLRALTYEQYF. This chain joins TRBV28 and TRBJ2-7; lacking DNA, the TRBD2 call made by TCRdb goes unchecked. The length of the CDR3 is 14 residues. CDR1 is MDHEN, CDR2 SYDVKM, per germline.

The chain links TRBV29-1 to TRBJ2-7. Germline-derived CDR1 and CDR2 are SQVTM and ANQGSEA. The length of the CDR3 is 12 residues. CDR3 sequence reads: CSVVYGDYEQYF.